This is a list of T cell receptor beta chains from one sample in a study of blood T cells in healthy people across ages. TCRdb passed the 5' RACE reads through MiXCR, listing each CDR3 protein once. Here the sample spans about a million distinct CDR3 sequences, roughly 50% being singletons. The sample comprised blood. The receptors shown here come from a woman aged 55-75 years in good health. Both conserved end residues are part of each CDR3. Fields, in order: CDR3 protein, CDR3 DNA, D gene, clone size, J gene, V gene. The D gene is left open where the match is weak. For some rows the clone size is stated as once, few or many, or as a class when expanded; others skip it.

CSARESGGTQYF	TGCAGTGCTAGAGAAAGCGGCGGTACGCAGTATTTT	NA	NA	TRBJ2-3	TRBV20-1
CASSVEATPCTDTQYF	TGTGCCAGCAGCGTAGAGGCAACACCTTGCACAGATACGCAGTATTTT	NA	once	TRBJ2-3	TRBV9
CASSYGPGGMGTQYF	TGTGCCAGCAGTTATGGCCCCGGCGGGATGGGGACCCAGTACTTC	NA	NA	TRBJ2-5	TRBV2
CSARHTGANVLTF	TGCAGTGCCCGTCACACTGGGGCCAACGTCCTGACTTTC	NA	NA	TRBJ2-6	TRBV20-1
CASSRDDSVAGYTF	TGTGCCAGCTCACGGGACGACAGTGTTGCGGGCTACACCTTC	NA	once	TRBJ1-2	TRBV18
CASGTGGSLGGANVLTF	TGTGCCAGCGGGACAGGGGGAAGTTTAGGTGGGGCCAACGTCCTGACTTTC	TRBD1	few	TRBJ2-6	TRBV3-1
CASSQTPSGDNTDTQYF	TGCGCCAGCAGTCAAACCCCCAGCGGGGACAACACAGATACGCAGTATTTT	NA	NA	TRBJ2-3	TRBV23-1
CASTPCGTGDVEQYF	TGTGCCAGCACCCCATGCGGGACAGGGGACGTCGAGCAGTACTTC	NA	NA	TRBJ2-7	TRBV21-1
CASSDPSAYTDTQYF	TGTGCCAGCAGTGATCCTAGCGCCTACACAGATACGCAGTATTTT	NA	NA	TRBJ2-3	TRBV2
CASSQSPTGDIYNEQFF	TGTGCCAGCAGCCAATCTCCGACAGGAGATATCTACAATGAGCAGTTCTTC	NA	NA	TRBJ2-1	TRBV4-2
CASSELGGVNQPQHF	TGCGCCAGCAGTGAGCTTGGTGGGGTTAATCAGCCCCAGCATTTT	NA	NA	TRBJ1-5	TRBV10-2
CASSVEAAGGQPQHF	TGTGCCAGCAGCGTAGAGGCGGCAGGGGGGCAGCCCCAGCATTTT	TRBD1	NA	TRBJ1-5	TRBV9
CASSQESYEQYF	TGTGCCAGCAGCCAGGAGTCGTACGAGCAGTACTTC	NA	NA	TRBJ2-7	TRBV7-2
CASRRTLLSWELFF	TGTGCCAGCAGGAGAACGCTACTTAGTTGGGAGCTGTTTTTT	NA	NA	TRBJ2-2	TRBV6-2/TRBV6-3
CASSANWLEGTEAFF	TGTGCCAGCAGCGCTAATTGGTTAGAGGGGACTGAAGCTTTCTTT	NA	once	TRBJ1-1	TRBV3-1
CSARSNGGPLNEQFF	TGCAGTGCTAGATCTAACGGGGGGCCACTAAATGAGCAGTTCTTC	NA	NA	TRBJ2-1	TRBV20-1
CASSQTRDPERYTF	TGTGCCAGCAGCCAGACGAGGGACCCTGAACGCTACACCTTC	NA	few	TRBJ1-2	TRBV7-9
CASSYPERNNNEQFF	TGTGCCAGCAGTTATCCCGAGCGGAACAACAATGAGCAGTTCTTC	NA	NA	TRBJ2-1	TRBV6-6
CASSSPGDLQETQYF	TGTGCCAGCAGCTCCCCGGGGGACCTCCAAGAGACCCAGTACTTC	NA	few	TRBJ2-5	TRBV5-6
CASSQDVRRDGANEQYF	TGTGCCAGCAGCCAAGATGTGCGTCGGGATGGGGCAAACGAGCAGTACTTC	NA	few	TRBJ2-7	TRBV4-2
CASSYPRDTKVDYGYTF	TGTGCCAGCAGTTACCCAAGAGACACTAAAGTGGACTATGGCTACACCTTC	NA	NA	TRBJ1-2	TRBV6-6
CSVIPGTDQNIQYF	TGCAGCGTAATACCGGGGACAGACCAAAACATTCAGTACTTC	TRBD1	few	TRBJ2-4	TRBV29-1
CASSPSQGGNSPLHF	TGTGCCAGCAGCCCGAGCCAGGGAGGGAATTCACCCCTCCACTTT	NA	few	TRBJ1-6	TRBV4-2
CSAGQGGEKTQYF	TGCAGCGCAGGACAGGGGGGGGAAAAGACCCAGTACTTC	TRBD1	NA	TRBJ2-5	TRBV29-1
CASSYSRGRGNADTQYF	TGTGCCAGCAGTTACTCGAGGGGTCGCGGGAACGCAGATACGCAGTATTTT	NA	NA	TRBJ2-3	TRBV6-2/TRBV6-3
CASSRRTSGTFGNYEQYF	TGTGCCAGCAGCCGCCGGACTAGCGGGACCTTTGGCAACTACGAGCAGTACTTC	TRBD2	few	TRBJ2-7	TRBV3-1
CASRLDTSGIYEQYF	TGTGCCAGCAGACTCGATACTAGCGGGATATACGAGCAGTACTTC	TRBD2	few	TRBJ2-7	TRBV12-3/TRBV12-4
CASSPGTGFEQFF	TGCGCCAGCAGCCCCGGGACAGGGTTTGAGCAGTTCTTC	TRBD1	once	TRBJ2-1	TRBV5-1
CATSTTSGRAHQETQYF	TGTGCCACCAGTACGACTAGCGGGAGGGCCCACCAAGAGACCCAGTACTTC	TRBD2	NA	TRBJ2-5	TRBV24-1
CASSLPGTGWGEQFF	TGTGCCAGCAGCTTACCCGGGACAGGGTGGGGTGAGCAGTTCTTC	TRBD1	NA	TRBJ2-1	TRBV7-8
CASSYGLAGDEQYF	TGTGCCAGCAGCTATGGACTAGCGGGAGACGAGCAGTACTTC	TRBD2	few	TRBJ2-7	TRBV7-2
CSASPLERGTDTQYF	TGCAGTGCTAGCCCCTTGGAGCGGGGGACGGATACGCAGTATTTT	TRBD2	NA	TRBJ2-3	TRBV20-1
CASSLSSGRETQYF	TGTGCCAGCAGCTTATCTAGCGGAAGAGAGACCCAGTACTTC	TRBD2	few	TRBJ2-5	TRBV7-9
CASTQGTGSATQYF	TGTGCCAGCACCCAAGGGACAGGGTCCGCGACCCAGTACTTC	TRBD1	NA	TRBJ2-5	TRBV2
CASSPSNVETQYF	TGTGCCAGCAGTCCCTCTAACGTAGAGACCCAGTACTTC	NA	few	TRBJ2-5	TRBV6-6
CASSRGLDEQYF	TGTGCCAGCAGCAGGGGCTTGGACGAGCAGTACTTC	NA	few	TRBJ2-7	TRBV6-5
CASSRQQGATNEKLFF	TGTGCCAGCTCGCGTCAACAGGGGGCGACTAATGAAAAACTGTTTTTT	TRBD1	NA	TRBJ1-4	TRBV18
CSFGGRGETQYF	TGCAGTTTCGGGGGCAGAGGGGAGACCCAGTACTTC	NA	few	TRBJ2-5	TRBV29-1
CASSPSLAGGVLSYNEQFF	TGCGCCAGCAGCCCCTCCTTAGCGGGAGGTGTTTTGTCTTACAATGAGCAGTTCTTC	TRBD2	NA	TRBJ2-1	TRBV5-1
CSAEWSGGYNEQFF	TGCAGCGCAGAGTGGTCGGGGGGCTACAATGAGCAGTTCTTC	TRBD2	NA	TRBJ2-1	TRBV29-1
CASSPGGPTEQYF	TGTGCCAGCAGCCCGGGGGGCCCTACGGAGCAGTACTTC	NA	NA	TRBJ2-7	TRBV7-9
CASSQASGSQTQYF	TGCGCCAGCAGCCAGGCTAGCGGGAGCCAGACCCAGTACTTC	TRBD2	few	TRBJ2-5	TRBV4-1
CASSLTPGAYNEQFF	TGTGCCAGCAGCTTAACCCCGGGAGCCTACAATGAGCAGTTCTTC	NA	many	TRBJ2-1	TRBV7-2
CASSLPNRGRQFF	TGTGCCAGCAGCCTCCCCAACCGCGGTCGGCAGTTCTTC	NA	NA	TRBJ2-1	TRBV7-8
CASSQDGRQGREAFF	TGCGCCAGCAGCCAAGATGGTCGGCAGGGGCGCGAGGCTTTCTTT	NA	NA	TRBJ1-1	TRBV4-1
CSVGGGTGYGYTF	TGCAGCGTTGGCGGAGGGACGGGCTATGGCTACACCTTC	NA	many	TRBJ1-2	TRBV29-1